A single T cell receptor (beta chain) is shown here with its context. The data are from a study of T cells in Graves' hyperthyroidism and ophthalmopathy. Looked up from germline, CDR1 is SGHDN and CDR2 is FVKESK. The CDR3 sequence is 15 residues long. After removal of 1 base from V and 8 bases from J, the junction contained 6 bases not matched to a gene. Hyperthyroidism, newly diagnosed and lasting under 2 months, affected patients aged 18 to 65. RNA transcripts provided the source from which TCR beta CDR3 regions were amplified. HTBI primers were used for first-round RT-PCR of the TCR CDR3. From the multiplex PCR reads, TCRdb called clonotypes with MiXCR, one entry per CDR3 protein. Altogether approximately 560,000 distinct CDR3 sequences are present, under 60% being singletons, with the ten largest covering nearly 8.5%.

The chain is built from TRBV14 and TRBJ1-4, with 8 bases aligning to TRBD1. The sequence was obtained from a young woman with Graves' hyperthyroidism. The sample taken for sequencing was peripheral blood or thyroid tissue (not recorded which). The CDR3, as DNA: TGTGCCAGCAGCCAAGCAGGGACAGGCATCGAAAAACTGTTTTTT. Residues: CASSQAGTGIEKLFF.